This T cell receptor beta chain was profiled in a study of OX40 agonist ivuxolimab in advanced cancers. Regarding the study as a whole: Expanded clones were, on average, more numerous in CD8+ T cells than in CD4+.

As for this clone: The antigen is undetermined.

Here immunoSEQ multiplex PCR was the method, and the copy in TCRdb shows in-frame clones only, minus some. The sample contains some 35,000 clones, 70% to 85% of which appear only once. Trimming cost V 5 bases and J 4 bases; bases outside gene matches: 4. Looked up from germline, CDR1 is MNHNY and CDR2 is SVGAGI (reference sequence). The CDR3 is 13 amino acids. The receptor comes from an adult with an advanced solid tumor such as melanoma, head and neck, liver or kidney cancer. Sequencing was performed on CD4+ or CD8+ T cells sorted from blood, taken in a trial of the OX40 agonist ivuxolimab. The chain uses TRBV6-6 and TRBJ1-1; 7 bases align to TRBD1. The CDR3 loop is CASSTGTVTEAFF. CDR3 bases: TGTGCCAGCAGTACCGGGACAGTCACTGAAGCTTTCTTT.